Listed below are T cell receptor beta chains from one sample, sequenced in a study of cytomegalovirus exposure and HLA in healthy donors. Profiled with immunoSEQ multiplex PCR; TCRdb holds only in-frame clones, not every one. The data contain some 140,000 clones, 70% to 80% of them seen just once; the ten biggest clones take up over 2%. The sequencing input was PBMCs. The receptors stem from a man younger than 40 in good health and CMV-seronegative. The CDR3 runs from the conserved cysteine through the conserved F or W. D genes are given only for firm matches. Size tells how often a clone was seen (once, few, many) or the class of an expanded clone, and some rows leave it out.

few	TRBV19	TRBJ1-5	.	TGTGCCAGTAGTATCACAGGGCCCCTGCATTTT	CASSITGPLHF
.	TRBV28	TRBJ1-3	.	TGTGCCAGCAGTTTAGGGCTTTGGCCCCTTATCTCTGGAAACACCATATATTTT	CASSLGLWPLISGNTIYF
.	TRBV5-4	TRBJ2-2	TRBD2	TGTGCCAGCAGCTTAGCGGGAGGGTACACCGGGGAGCTGTTTTTT	CASSLAGGYTGELFF
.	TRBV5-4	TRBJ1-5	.	TGTGCCAGCAGCTTGGGCGGGGGTCAGCCCCAGCATTTT	CASSLGGGQPQHF
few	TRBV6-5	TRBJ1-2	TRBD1	TGTGCCAGCAGGCGACAGGGCCGGGATGGCTACACCTTC	CASRRQGRDGYTF
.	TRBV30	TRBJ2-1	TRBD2	TGTGCCTGGACCCCGACTCCCGGGACTAGCGGCTACAATGAGCAGTTCTTC	CAWTPTPGTSGYNEQFF
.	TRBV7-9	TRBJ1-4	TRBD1	TGTGCCGTCAGGGACAGGAGTGCAACTAATGAAAAACTGTTTTTT	CAVRDRSATNEKLFF
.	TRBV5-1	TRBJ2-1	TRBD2	TGCGCCAGCAGCGCGGGAGTCTACAATGAGCAGTTCTTC	CASSAGVYNEQFF
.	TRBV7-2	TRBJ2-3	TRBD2	TGTGCCAGCAGCACGGGACTAGGGGGCACAGATACGCAGTATTTT	CASSTGLGGTDTQYF
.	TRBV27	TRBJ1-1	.	TGTGCCAGCAGTTTGAGGCAGCTGAACACTGAAGCTTTCTTT	CASSLRQLNTEAFF
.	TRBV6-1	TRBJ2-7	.	TGTGCCAGCAGTCCCGACTTATCCTACGAGCAGTACTTC	CASSPDLSYEQYF
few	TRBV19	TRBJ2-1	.	TGTGCCAGTAAGGAAGAACGGGGGAGCTCCTACAATGAGCAGTTCTTC	CASKEERGSSYNEQFF
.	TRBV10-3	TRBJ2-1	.	TGTGCCATCAGTGAGTTCCAGGACTACTCCTACAATGAGCAGTTCTTC	CAISEFQDYSYNEQFF
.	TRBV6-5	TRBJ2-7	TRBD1	TGTGCCAGCACCACCGGACAGGGGGCCTACGAGCAGTACTTC	CASTTGQGAYEQYF
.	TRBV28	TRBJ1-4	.	TGTGCCAGCTCGGGTACTAATGAAAAACTGTTTTTT	CASSGTNEKLFF
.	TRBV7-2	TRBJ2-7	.	TGTGCCAGCAGCCTCAGGCCCGGGGACGAGCAGTACTTC	CASSLRPGDEQYF
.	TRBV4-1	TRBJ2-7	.	TGCGCCAGCAGCCAGTATCGGGGGGCGGGCGAGCAGTACTTC	CASSQYRGAGEQYF
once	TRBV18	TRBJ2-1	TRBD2	TGTGCCAGCTCATCGACTAGCGGACTATATGGTGAGCAGTTCTTC	CASSSTSGLYGEQFF
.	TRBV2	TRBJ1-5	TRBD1	TGTGCCAGCAGGGGACAGCCTGGGAATCAGCCCCAGCATTTT	CASRGQPGNQPQHF
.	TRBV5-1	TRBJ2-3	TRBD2	TGCGCCAGCAGCTTGTTCGGGGGGATCACAGATACGCAGTATTTT	CASSLFGGITDTQYF
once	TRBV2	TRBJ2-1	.	TGTGCCAGCATCAAAAGCGGAAACAATGAGCAGTTCTTC	CASIKSGNNEQFF
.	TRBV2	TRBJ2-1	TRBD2	TGTGCCAGCAGTCTAACCCTAGCGGGGGTATACAATGAGCAGTTCTTC	CASSLTLAGVYNEQFF